The 15 T cell receptor delta chains given below trace back to one sample, sequenced in a study of gamma-delta chains in newborns, infants, children (dated by TCRdb to about 2019). The instrument given in TCRdb is Illumina MiSeq. Public reads were reanalyzed in TCRdb with CATT, and rows carrying the same DNA were merged afterwards. Counted in this sample were around 1,800 delta-chain clones; around 38% of them appeared once. The leading ten clones occupy about 17% of the sample. The material sequenced was blood. The source of these receptors is a child who had a fever.

This clone appeared a few times. V and J are TRDV2 and TRDJ1; TRDD3 aligns across 13 bases. The ends lost 4 bases at V and 8 bases at J; junction bases unmatched: 9. The CDR3 spans 15 residues. Germline V gene data show CDR1 as GEAIGNYY and CDR2 as EKD. CDR3 protein: CACDPLLGDTVKLIF. In nucleotides, the CDR3 is TGTGCCTGTGATCCCCTACTGGGGGATACGGTAAAACTCATCTTT.

By frequency in the sample, this clone is large. A read error is possible here, since a much larger clone lies one base away. This CDR3 is CALGEVWVPDKLIF. The DNA for the CDR3 is TGTGCTCTTGGGGAAGTCTGGGTCCCCGATAAACTCATCTTT. The chain has TRDV1 and TRDJ1; possibly TRDD3 for D (5 bases). The germline V gene encodes CDR1 TSWWSYY and CDR2 QGS. Trimming cost V 2 bases and J 3 bases, with 10 bases left between them. The CDR3 contains 14 residues.

This clone showed up just a few times. This clone may be a read error of a much larger clone one base away. The chain combines TRDV2 with TRDJ1; the match to TRDD3 covers 9 bases. Trimming removed 3 bases from V and 0 bases from J; junction bases left unmatched: 13. This CDR3 region has 18 residues. Looked up from germline, CDR1 is GEAIGNYY and CDR2 is EKD. The CDR3 sequence is CACDSLSTGGHDTDKLIF. CDR3 bases: TGTGCCTGTGACTCCCTGAGTACTGGGGGACACGACACCGATAAACTCATCTTT.

The chain links TRDV2 to TRDJ3; TRDD3 matches at 7 bases. This CDR3 is 23 amino acids long. CDR1 is GEAIGNYY, CDR2 EKD, per germline. V lost 0 bases, J lost 0 bases, and 19 bases stayed unmatched. The CDR3 region has the DNA TGTGCCTGTGACACCGTGGAGGTCTGGGGGGTACGAAGGGGCTCCTGGGACACCCGACAGATGTTTTTC. It is translated as CACDTVEVWGVRRGSWDTRQMFF.

This clone came up a few times. In nucleotides, the CDR3 is TGTGCCTGTGACATCACTGGGGGAAGAAGCTCCTGGGACACCCGACAGATGTTTTTC. This codes for CACDITGGRSSWDTRQMFF. V usage is TRDV2 and J usage is TRDJ3, with 9 bases that match TRDD3. The CDR3 runs to 19 residues. The germline gives CDR1 GEAIGNYY, CDR2 EKD. J was trimmed by 0 bases and V by 2 bases; bases with no gene match: 7.

This clone was seen a handful of times. This CDR3 reads CACDTLMIKGSAAQLFF. For the CDR3, the DNA is TGTGCCTGTGACACGTTGATGATCAAGGGTAGCGCAGCACAACTCTTCTTT. The chain couples TRDV2 to TRDJ2; unclear D gene. With 1 base removed from V and 6 bases from J, the gap between germline ends came to 20 bases. This CDR3 contains 17 residues. Germline V CDR1 and CDR2: GEAIGNYY, EKD.

Comment on this clone: The same CDR3 is also encoded by other DNA sequences in this sample. The rearrangement joins TRDV2 to TRDJ1; 13 bases are shared with TRDD3. The CDR3 spans 17 residues. CDR1 and CDR2 from the germline V gene are GEAIGNYY and EKD. V was pared by 7 bases and J by 4 bases, with 14 bases of the junction left unmatched. CDR3 loop: CACDSLLGDTRVDKLIF. The CDR3 bases are TGTGCCTGCGATTCTCTACTGGGGGATACGCGGGTCGATAAACTCATCTTT.

The table lists this clone with a few counts. The rearrangement joins TRDV2 to TRDJ1; TRDD3 agrees at 9 bases. This CDR3 has 17 amino acids. Germline V gene data show CDR1 as GEAIGNYY and CDR2 as EKD. The V gene end was trimmed by 3 bases and the J gene end by 1 base; junction bases not matched to a gene: 11. CDR3 loop: CACDLLTGGESTDKLIF. CDR3 nucleotide sequence: TGTGCCTGTGACCTCCTTACTGGGGGAGAAAGCACCGATAAACTCATCTTT.

As to this clone: At one of its ends the junction is not consistent with the germline gene, which may arise from a read error. The gene calls are TRDV1 and TRDJ1; a weak D match, TRDD3 (6 bases). The germline V gene has CDR1 TSWWSYY and CDR2 QGS. The CDR3 extends over 14 amino acids. In DNA form, the CDR3 reads TGTGCTCCTGGGGAACTTCCGGGGTGGAGAAAACTCATCTTT. Residues: CAPGELPGWRKLIF.

Comment on this clone: A junction boundary mismatches the germline segment, possibly from a read error. This chain links TRDV2 with TRDJ3; 8 nucleotides line up with TRDD3. Germline V gene sequence: CDR1 GEAIGNYY, CDR2 EKD. The CDR3 is 17 residues long. In nucleotides, the CDR3 is TGTGCCTGTGACGACACTGGGGGCTCCTGGGACACCCGACGGATGTTTTTC. Translating it yields CACDDTGGSWDTRRMFF.

The V call is TRDV1, the J call TRDJ4; TRDD3 aligns across 8 bases. This CDR3 region has 16 residues. V gave up 2 bases and J gave up 1 base; unmatched junction bases: 9. Germline CDR1 TSWWSYY, CDR2 QGS. Here the CDR3 DNA reads TGTGCTCTTGGGGAAGGTAGACTGGGGGGTATCAGACCCCTGATCTTT. This codes for CALGEGRLGGIRPLIF.

With regard to this clone: An end of the junction does not agree with germline; a read error may underlie this. The same CDR3 arises from other DNA sequences in this sample as well. The chain carries TRDV2 and TRDJ1; 8 bases match TRDD3. The germline CDR1 and CDR2 sequences are GEAIGNYY and EKD. The CDR3 loop spans 16 amino acids. The CDR3 DNA is TGCGCCTGCGACCGACTGGGGGCTCCGTACACCGATAAACTCATCTTT. Translating gives CACDRLGAPYTDKLIF.

A word on this clone: Its ends do not fully match the called genes, so a read error is possible. The chain recombines TRDV2 with TRDJ3, with D tentatively TRDD3 (5 bases). Germline V gene sequence: CDR1 GEAIGNYY, CDR2 EKD. The CDR3 extends over 22 amino acids. The CDR3 nucleotides are TGTGCCTGCGACACCGGCGGGATTGGGCGATTAACTCTCTCCTGGGACACCCGACAGATGTTTTTC. This encodes CACDTGGIGRLTLSWDTRQMFF.

This clone was seen a handful of times. This may be a read error: a much more frequent sequence differs by one nucleotide. This chain links TRDV2 with TRDJ1, with 11 bases identical to TRDD3. Per the germline V gene, CDR1 is GEAIGNYY and CDR2 is EKD. The CDR3 spans 22 residues. The CDR3: CACDTLGVAGGYSRPNTDELIF. CDR3 nucleotides: TGTGCCTGTGACACCCTAGGCGTGGCTGGGGGATACTCCAGGCCCAACACCGATGAACTCATCTTT.

The V call is TRDV1, the J call TRDJ1, with 13 bases that match TRDD3. The CDR3 totals 22 residues. Germline CDR1 reads TSWWSYY; CDR2 reads QGS. J gave up 0 bases and V 1 base, and 17 bases lay outside the gene matches. The CDR3, as DNA: TGTGCTCTTGGGGAACGAAGCCTTACCTTCTTCACTGGGGGATACGACACCGATAAACTCATCTTT. This translates into CALGERSLTFFTGGYDTDKLIF.